This is a list of T cell receptor beta chains from one sample in a study of human T cells and chemical hapten exposure. TCRdb reprocessed the RACE reads with MiXCR, giving one entry per CDR3 protein. The table has some 57,000 distinct CDR3 sequences, 9.5% to 10% seen once; the top ten hold less than 2%. The sample was whole blood, taken in connection with sensitization to the hapten diphenylcyclopropenone (DPC). The receptors come from a woman between 50 and 59 years old with alopecia areata. Some clones in this sample may be carry-over from other donors' samples. Both conserved end residues are part of each CDR3. Each record gives: J gene, clone size, V gene, D gene, CDR3 DNA, CDR3 protein. A D gene is named only where the DNA matches it firmly. Some rows have no size entry. The others give once, few or many, or a class for an expanded clone.

TRBJ2-7	.	TRBV11-2	.	TGTGCCAGCAGCTTAGTTGGTAGCAGTTACTACGAGCAGTACTTC	CASSLVGSSYYEQYF
TRBJ2-1	few	TRBV24-1	TRBD2	TGTGCCACTCGGAGGACTAGCGTCAACTACAATGAGCAGTTCTTC	CATRRTSVNYNEQFF
TRBJ2-3	.	TRBV11-3	TRBD2	TGTGCCAGCAGCTTAGATGGGACTAGCGGGGCCACAGATACGCAGTATTTT	CASSLDGTSGATDTQYF
TRBJ1-5	.	TRBV6-5	.	TGTGCCAGCGGGGTCCGGCGGCAGCCCCAGCATTTT	CASGVRRQPQHF
TRBJ1-1	many	TRBV18	.	TGTGCCAGCTCACCGGGACCTACGAACACTGAAGCTTTCTTT	CASSPGPTNTEAFF
TRBJ1-1	few	TRBV5-1	.	TGCGCCAGCAGCTTGGAATATGGGTTCGGGAACACTGAAGCTTTCTTT	CASSLEYGFGNTEAFF
TRBJ1-5	many	TRBV7-2	.	TGTGCCAGCAGCTTAGAACACGGGCAGGGCAATCAGCCCCAGCATTTT	CASSLEHGQGNQPQHF
TRBJ1-2	few	TRBV11-2	TRBD1	TGTGCCAGCAGCTTGGAGACCGCGGGACAGGGTTCTGGCTACACCTTC	CASSLETAGQGSGYTF
TRBJ1-5	few	TRBV5-8	.	TGTGCCAGCAGCTCCTTACAAGTGATCGGCAATCAGCCCCAGCATTTT	CASSSLQVIGNQPQHF
TRBJ2-3	many	TRBV7-8	.	TGTGCCAGCAGTTCCGACTTGTACACCACTACGCAGTATTTT	CASSSDLYTTTQYF
TRBJ2-1	.	TRBV29-1	.	TGCAGCGTTGACTACAGGCGAACAAATGAGCAGTTCTTC	CSVDYRRTNEQFF
TRBJ2-4	few	TRBV10-3	.	TGTGCCATCAGTCCGTCGACAGAGACCGCCAAAAACATTCAGTACTTC	CAISPSTETAKNIQYF
TRBJ1-3	few	TRBV20-1	.	TGCAGCGCCCCTGACAGGACTGGAAACACCATATATTTT	CSAPDRTGNTIYF
TRBJ2-5	.	TRBV18	.	TGTGCCAGCTCACTGCCGGGGGTGGAGACCCAGTACTTC	CASSLPGVETQYF
TRBJ2-5	.	TRBV7-9	.	TGTGCCAGCAGCTTCTTCCAGGGGCGAGAGACCCAGTACTTC	CASSFFQGRETQYF
TRBJ2-1	.	TRBV7-6	.	TGTGCCAGCAGCTTAGCCGGTGAGCAGTTCTTC	CASSLAGEQFF
TRBJ2-6	.	TRBV4-3	.	TGCGCCAGCAGTTCTCAGGCGAACGTCCTGACTTTC	CASSSQANVLTF
TRBJ2-3	.	TRBV4-3	.	TGCGCCAGCAGCCAAGATAATTACCGGACAGATACGCAGTATTTT	CASSQDNYRTDTQYF
TRBJ2-1	few	TRBV11-2	.	TGTGCCAGCAGCTTAGATCGTCTGACAGCTAACAATGAGCAGTTCTTC	CASSLDRLTANNEQFF
TRBJ1-1	few	TRBV24-1	.	TGTGCCACCAGCACGGGATCGGCGGGCACTGAAGCTTTCTTT	CATSTGSAGTEAFF
TRBJ1-6	many	TRBV14	.	TGTGCCAGCAGCCAAGATTTCCGGGGGGGTTCACCCCTCCACTTT	CASSQDFRGGSPLHF
TRBJ2-7	many	TRBV2	.	TGTGCCAGCAGGGGGGGGGCCCTGACCTACGAGCAGTACTTC	CASRGGALTYEQYF
TRBJ1-1	.	TRBV7-9	.	TGTGCCAGCAGCCTTCAGTATCTTGACGGAAGGGCTTTCTTT	CASSLQYLDGRAFF
TRBJ1-1	many	TRBV28	.	TGTGCCAGCAGTTTCTTTGTACGTATGAACACTGAAGCTTTCTTT	CASSFFVRMNTEAFF
TRBJ2-7	few	TRBV13	.	TGTGCCAGCAGCTTAAAGCCAGGCCCAGGCGAGCAGTACTTC	CASSLKPGPGEQYF
TRBJ1-2	many	TRBV25-1	TRBD1	TGTGCCAGCAGCTCCTTCTTGACAGGGGATGGCTACACCTTC	CASSSFLTGDGYTF
TRBJ2-3	many	TRBV5-1	.	TGCGCCAGCAGCTTCGGTGGAAGAAGCACAGATACGCAGTATTTT	CASSFGGRSTDTQYF
TRBJ1-1	many	TRBV5-1	.	TGCGCCAGCAGGCGGGAGGACTTCGAAGCTTTCTTT	CASRREDFEAFF
TRBJ2-7	.	TRBV9	TRBD2	TGTGCCAGCAGCGTTAGCGCGGGAGTATCGGAGCAGTACTTC	CASSVSAGVSEQYF
TRBJ2-7	.	TRBV5-1	.	TGCGCCAGCAGCCCGACAGCCAACTCCTACGAGCAGTACTTC	CASSPTANSYEQYF
TRBJ1-3	.	TRBV5-6	.	TGTGCCAGCAGCTTGGGACTTGGTTACTCTGGAAACACCATATATTTT	CASSLGLGYSGNTIYF
TRBJ2-3	few	TRBV28	.	TGTGCCAGCGAAACCAACACGTTTGGGGCAGATACGCAGTATTTT	CASETNTFGADTQYF
TRBJ2-3	.	TRBV11-2	.	TGTGCCAGCAGCTACACTTCCCTGGTCGGGACCCGCACAGATACGCAGTATTTT	CASSYTSLVGTRTDTQYF
TRBJ1-6	few	TRBV2	.	TGTGCCAGCATTAGGGCCTGGTCCTATAATTCACCCCTCCACTTT	CASIRAWSYNSPLHF
TRBJ2-7	many	TRBV7-2	TRBD2	TGTGCCAGCAGCTTGACTAGCGGCCCCTACGAGCAGTACTTC	CASSLTSGPYEQYF
TRBJ1-5	few	TRBV18	.	TGTGCCAGCTCCCATACCAATGATCAGCCCCAGCATTTT	CASSHTNDQPQHF
TRBJ2-1	.	TRBV4-2	.	TGTGCCAGCAGCCAAGCAGCGGTTGGTTCCTACAATGAGCAGTTCTTC	CASSQAAVGSYNEQFF
TRBJ2-6	few	TRBV7-2	.	TGTGCCAGCAGCTTATCCGCTGACTCTGGGGCCAACGTCCTGACTTTC	CASSLSADSGANVLTF
TRBJ2-5	.	TRBV6-4	TRBD2	TGTGCCAGCAGTGACGGAGCGGGAGGCCAAGAGACCCAGTACTTC	CASSDGAGGQETQYF
TRBJ2-3	few	TRBV12-3/TRBV12-4	.	TGTGCCAGCAGCTGGGGAAGAGATACGCAGTATTTT	CASSWGRDTQYF
TRBJ1-2	many	TRBV6-5	.	TGTGCCAGCAGTTACTCTTTATGGAGGGCCCCCAACTATGGCTACACCTTC	CASSYSLWRAPNYGYTF
TRBJ2-1	.	TRBV28	TRBD1	TGTGCCAGCAGTGAACCGGGACAGGGCCGGAATGAGCAGTTCTTC	CASSEPGQGRNEQFF
TRBJ1-1	.	TRBV28	.	TGTGCCAGCAGTTTACCCACCCGGGGGCGACGTACTGAAGCTTTCTTT	CASSLPTRGRRTEAFF
TRBJ2-5	many	TRBV29-1	.	TGCAGCGTTCGGGAGTATGAGACCCAGTACTTC	CSVREYETQYF
TRBJ1-1	.	TRBV28	TRBD1	TGTGCCAGCAGTCAAAGACAGGGCAGCACTGAAGCTTTCTTT	CASSQRQGSTEAFF
TRBJ1-4	.	TRBV4-1	TRBD1	TGCGCCAGCAGCCCGCGGGACAGAACAACTAATGAAAAACTGTTTTTT	CASSPRDRTTNEKLFF
TRBJ2-3	.	TRBV21-1	.	TGTGCCAGCAGCAAAACCATGGGACTAGCGGGCACAGATACGCAGTATTTT	CASSKTMGLAGTDTQYF
TRBJ2-2	.	TRBV7-2	.	TGTGCCAGCAGCAGCCGGGGACGGGAGAGCGGGGAGCTGTTTTTT	CASSSRGRESGELFF
TRBJ2-1	many	TRBV29-1	TRBD2	TGCAGCGTTCCGTTAGCGGGAGGGCGTCAGTTCTTC	CSVPLAGGRQFF
TRBJ2-2	.	TRBV7-6	TRBD2	TGTGCCAGCAGCCCTATGGCGGGAGCGGGTGGGGAGCTGTTTTTT	CASSPMAGAGGELFF
TRBJ2-1	few	TRBV6-5	TRBD1	TGTGCCAGCCGAAGGGACAGAGGCTCCTACAATGAGCAGTTCTTC	CASRRDRGSYNEQFF
TRBJ1-5	.	TRBV28	.	TGTGCCAGCATTACCGGTAATCAGCCCCAGCATTTT	CASITGNQPQHF
TRBJ1-1	few	TRBV9	.	TGTGCCAGCAGCGTAGGCTCCCGGGCGGAGGACACTGAAGCTTTCTTT	CASSVGSRAEDTEAFF
TRBJ2-3	few	TRBV5-1	.	TGCGCCAGCAGCTTGTCAGGGGGCACAGATACGCAGTATTTT	CASSLSGGTDTQYF
TRBJ1-2	many	TRBV7-8	.	TGTGCCAGCAGCCCCCGTTCGGGGGTACGGTATGGCTACACCTTC	CASSPRSGVRYGYTF
TRBJ2-2	many	TRBV6-5	TRBD1	TGTGCCAGCAGCGTTAGACAGGGAACCGGGGAGCTGTTTTTT	CASSVRQGTGELFF
TRBJ1-2	.	TRBV3-1	.	TGTGCCAGCAGCCAACTGGGACTGATTAACTATGGCTACACCTTC	CASSQLGLINYGYTF
TRBJ1-5	.	TRBV3-1	.	TGTGCCAGCAGCCAAGCAGGTGATCAGCCCCAGCATTTT	CASSQAGDQPQHF
TRBJ2-7	.	TRBV28	.	TGTGCCAGCAGCTTGGTGCAGGGACCCTACGAGCAGTACTTC	CASSLVQGPYEQYF
TRBJ1-2	many	TRBV14	.	TGTGCCAGCAGCCAAGGCCCGGGCGCTAACTATGGCTACACCTTC	CASSQGPGANYGYTF